This entry lists 3 T cell receptor beta chains sequenced from one sample in a study of T cells in Graves' hyperthyroidism and ophthalmopathy. TCR beta CDR3 regions were amplified from RNA transcripts. An initial round of RT-PCR targeting the TCR CDR3 relied on the HTBI primer set. TCRdb re-analysed the multiplex PCR reads in MiXCR, keeping a single row per CDR3 protein. Here the sample spans approximately 590,000 distinct CDR3 sequences, 15% to 18% being singletons. The specimen was blood. Every receptor here comes from a woman in her twenties or thirties with Graves' hyperthyroidism.

There are many counts of this clonotype. The J gene is TRBJ2-7, the V gene TRBV20-1, with TRBD1 matching over 10 bases. The CDR3 has 13 amino acids. After removal of 5 bases from V and 2 bases from J, the junction contained 3 bases not matched to a gene. CDR1 DFQATT and CDR2 SNEGSKA come from the germline V gene (reference sequence). CDR3 nucleotide sequence: TGCAGTGCTCAAGACAGGGGGCCCTACGAGCAGTACTTC. It translates to CSAQDRGPYEQYF.

This clonotype came up many times. The chain couples TRBV12-3 or TRBV12-4 to TRBJ2-2; D not resolved. This CDR3 has 15 residues. V dropped 5 bases and J dropped 0 bases, with 10 bases sitting between them. CDR3 in amino acids: CASSLFGTNTGELFF. The CDR3, as DNA: TGTGCCAGCAGTCTCTTTGGGACGAACACCGGGGAGCTGTTTTTT.

At least ten counts were recorded for this clonotype. J is TRBJ2-4 and V is TRBV20-1; TRBD2 agrees at 11 bases. Germline lookup yields CDR1 DFQATT and CDR2 SNEGSKA (reference sequence). The trim removed 4 bases at V and 0 bases at J, leaving 8 bases unmatched. The CDR3 contains 17 residues. For the CDR3, the DNA is TGCAGTGCTATAGCGGGAGGGGACGATATAGCCAAAAACATTCAGTACTTC. Translation gives CSAIAGGDDIAKNIQYF.